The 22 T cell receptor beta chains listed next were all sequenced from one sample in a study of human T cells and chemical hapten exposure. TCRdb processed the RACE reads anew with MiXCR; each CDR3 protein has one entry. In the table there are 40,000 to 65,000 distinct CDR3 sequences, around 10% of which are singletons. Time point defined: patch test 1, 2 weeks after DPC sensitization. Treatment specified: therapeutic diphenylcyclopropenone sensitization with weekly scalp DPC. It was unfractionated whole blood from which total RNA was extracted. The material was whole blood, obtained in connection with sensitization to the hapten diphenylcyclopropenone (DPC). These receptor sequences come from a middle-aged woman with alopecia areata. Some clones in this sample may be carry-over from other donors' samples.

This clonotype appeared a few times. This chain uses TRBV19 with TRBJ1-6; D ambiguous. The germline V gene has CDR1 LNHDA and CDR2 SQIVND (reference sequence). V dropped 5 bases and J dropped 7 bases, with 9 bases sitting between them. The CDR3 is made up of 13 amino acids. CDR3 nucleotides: TGTGCCAGTAGTCCTCGGATCAATTCACCCCTCCACTTT. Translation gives CASSPRINSPLHF.

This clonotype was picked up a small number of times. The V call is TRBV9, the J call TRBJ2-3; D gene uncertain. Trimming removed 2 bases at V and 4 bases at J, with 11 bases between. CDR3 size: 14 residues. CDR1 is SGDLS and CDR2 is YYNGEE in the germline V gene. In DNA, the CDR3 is TGTGCCAGCAGCGTCCTGGGCGGAGCAGATACGCAGTATTTT. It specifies CASSVLGGADTQYF.

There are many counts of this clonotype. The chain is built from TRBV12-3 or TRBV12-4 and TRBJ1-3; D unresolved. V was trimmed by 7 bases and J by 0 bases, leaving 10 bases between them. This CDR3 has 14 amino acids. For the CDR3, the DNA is TGTGCCAGCACCCCGAGGAGCTCTGGAAACACCATATATTTT. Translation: CASTPRSSGNTIYF.

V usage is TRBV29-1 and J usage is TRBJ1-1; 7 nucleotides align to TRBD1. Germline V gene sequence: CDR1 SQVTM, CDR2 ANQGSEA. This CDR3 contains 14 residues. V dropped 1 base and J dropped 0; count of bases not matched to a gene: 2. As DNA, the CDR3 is TGCAGCGTTGAAGCCAGGGGGATGAACACTGAAGCTTTCTTT. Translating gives CSVEARGMNTEAFF. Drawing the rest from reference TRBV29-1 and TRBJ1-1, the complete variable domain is SAVISQKPSRDICQRGTSLTIQCQVDSQVTMMFWYRQQPGQSLTLIATANQGSEATYESGFVIDKFPISRPNLTFSTLTVSNMSPEDSSIYLCSVEARGMNTEAFFGQGTRLTVV.

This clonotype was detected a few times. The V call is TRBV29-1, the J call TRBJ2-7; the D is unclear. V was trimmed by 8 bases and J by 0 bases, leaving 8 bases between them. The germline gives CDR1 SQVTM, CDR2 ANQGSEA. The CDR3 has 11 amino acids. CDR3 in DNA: TGCAGCTACACCACCTCCTACGAGCAGTACTTC. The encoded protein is CSYTTSYEQYF.

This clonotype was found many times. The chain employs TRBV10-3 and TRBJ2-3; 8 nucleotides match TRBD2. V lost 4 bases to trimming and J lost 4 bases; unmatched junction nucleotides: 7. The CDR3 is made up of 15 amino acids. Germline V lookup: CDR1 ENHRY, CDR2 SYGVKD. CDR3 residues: CAISGISGSSDTQYF. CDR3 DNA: TGTGCCATCAGTGGGATCAGCGGGAGCTCAGATACGCAGTATTTT.

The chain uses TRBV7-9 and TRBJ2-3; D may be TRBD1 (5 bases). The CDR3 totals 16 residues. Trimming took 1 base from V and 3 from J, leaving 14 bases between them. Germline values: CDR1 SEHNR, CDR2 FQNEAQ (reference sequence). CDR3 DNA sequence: TGTGCCAGCAGCTTAGGACAGAGCATTTTTACAGATACGCAGTATTTT. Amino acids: CASSLGQSIFTDTQYF. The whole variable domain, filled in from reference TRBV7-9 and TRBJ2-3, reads DTGVSQNPRHKITKRGQNVTFRCDPISEHNRLYWYRQTLGQGPEFLTYFQNEAQLEKSRLLSDRFSAERPKGSFSTLEIQRTEQGDSAMYLCASSLGQSIFTDTQYFGPGTRLTVL.

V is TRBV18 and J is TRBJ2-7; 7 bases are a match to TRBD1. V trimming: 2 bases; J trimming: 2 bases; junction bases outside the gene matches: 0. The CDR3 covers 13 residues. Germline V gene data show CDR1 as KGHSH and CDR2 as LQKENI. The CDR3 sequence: CASSPGTAYEQYF. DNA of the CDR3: TGTGCCAGCTCACCAGGGACAGCCTACGAGCAGTACTTC.

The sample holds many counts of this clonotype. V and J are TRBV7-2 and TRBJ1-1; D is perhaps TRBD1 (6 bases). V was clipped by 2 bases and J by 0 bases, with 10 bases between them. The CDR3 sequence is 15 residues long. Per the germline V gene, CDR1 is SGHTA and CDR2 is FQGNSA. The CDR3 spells CASSLSTGMNTEAFF. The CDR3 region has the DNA TGTGCCAGCAGCTTAAGTACAGGGATGAACACTGAAGCTTTCTTT.

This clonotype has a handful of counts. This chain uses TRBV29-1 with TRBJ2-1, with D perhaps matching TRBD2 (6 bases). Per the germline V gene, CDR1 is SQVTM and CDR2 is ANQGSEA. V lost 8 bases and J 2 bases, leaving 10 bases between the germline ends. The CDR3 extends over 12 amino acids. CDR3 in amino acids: CSQAGPYNEQFF. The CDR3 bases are TGCAGCCAAGCGGGTCCCTACAATGAGCAGTTCTTC.

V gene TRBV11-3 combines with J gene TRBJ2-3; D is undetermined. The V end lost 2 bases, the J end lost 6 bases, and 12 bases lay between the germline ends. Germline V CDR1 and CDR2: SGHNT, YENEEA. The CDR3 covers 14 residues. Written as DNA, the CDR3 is TGTGCCAGCAGCTTACTAGGATCGGACGATACGCAGTATTTT. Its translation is CASSLLGSDDTQYF. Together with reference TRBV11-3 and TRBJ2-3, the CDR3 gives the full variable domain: EAGVVQSPRYKIIEKKQPVAFWCNPISGHNTLYWYLQNLGQGPELLIRYENEEAVDDSQLPKDRFSAERLKGVDSTLKIQPAELGDSAVYLCASSLLGSDDTQYFGPGTRLTVL.

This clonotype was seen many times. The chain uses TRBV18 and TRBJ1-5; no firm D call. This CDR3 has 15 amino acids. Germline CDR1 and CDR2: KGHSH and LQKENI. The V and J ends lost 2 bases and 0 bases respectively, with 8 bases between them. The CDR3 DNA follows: TGTGCCAGCTCACCAGAAGGATATAGCAATCAGCCCCAGCATTTT. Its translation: CASSPEGYSNQPQHF.

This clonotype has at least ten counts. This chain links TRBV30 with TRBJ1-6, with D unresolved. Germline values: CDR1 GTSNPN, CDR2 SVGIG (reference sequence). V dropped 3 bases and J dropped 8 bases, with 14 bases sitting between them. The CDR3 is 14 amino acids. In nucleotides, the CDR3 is TGTGCCTGGAGGCTCTTGGAAGTGCATTCACCCCTCCACTTT. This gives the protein CAWRLLEVHSPLHF.

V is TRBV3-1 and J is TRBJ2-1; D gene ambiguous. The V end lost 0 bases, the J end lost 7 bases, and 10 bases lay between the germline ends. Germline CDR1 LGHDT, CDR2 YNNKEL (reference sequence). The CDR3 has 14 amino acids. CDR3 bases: TGTGCCAGCAGCCAAGATACTATTGGGAATGAGCAGTTCTTC. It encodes CASSQDTIGNEQFF.

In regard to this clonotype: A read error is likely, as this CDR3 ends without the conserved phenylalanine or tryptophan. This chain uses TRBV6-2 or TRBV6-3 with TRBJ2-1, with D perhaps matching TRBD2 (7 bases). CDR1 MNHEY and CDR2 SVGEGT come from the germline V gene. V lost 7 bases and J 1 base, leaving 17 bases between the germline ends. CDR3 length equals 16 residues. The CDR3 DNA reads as TGTGCCAGCATCAGCTTGGGAGGGGGGTCCTACAATGAGCAGTTCTAC. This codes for CASISLGGGSYNEQFY.

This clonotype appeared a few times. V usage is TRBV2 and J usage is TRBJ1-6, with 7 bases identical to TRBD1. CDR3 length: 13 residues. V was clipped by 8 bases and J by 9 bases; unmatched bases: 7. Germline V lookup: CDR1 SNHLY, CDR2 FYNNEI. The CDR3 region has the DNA TGTGCCAGCGCAGGACAGGAGGGTTCACCCCTCCACTTT. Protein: CASAGQEGSPLHF.

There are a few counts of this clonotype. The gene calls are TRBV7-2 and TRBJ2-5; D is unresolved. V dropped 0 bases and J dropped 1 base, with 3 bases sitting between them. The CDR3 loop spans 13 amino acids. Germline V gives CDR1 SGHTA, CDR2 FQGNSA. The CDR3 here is CASSLAPQETQYF. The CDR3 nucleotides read TGTGCCAGCAGCTTAGCGCCCCAAGAGACCCAGTACTTC. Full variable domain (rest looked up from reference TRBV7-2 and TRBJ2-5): GAGVSQSPSNKVTEKGKDVELRCDPISGHTALYWYRQSLGQGLEFLIYFQGNSAPDKSGLPSDRFSAERTGGSVSTLTIQRTQQEDSAVYLCASSLAPQETQYFGPGTRLLVL.

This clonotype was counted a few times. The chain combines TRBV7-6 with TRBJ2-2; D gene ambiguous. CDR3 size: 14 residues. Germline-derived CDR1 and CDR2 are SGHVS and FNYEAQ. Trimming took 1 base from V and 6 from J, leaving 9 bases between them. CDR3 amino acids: CASSLVVGAGELFF. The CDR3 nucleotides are TGTGCCAGCAGCTTAGTCGTTGGGGCCGGGGAGCTGTTTTTT.

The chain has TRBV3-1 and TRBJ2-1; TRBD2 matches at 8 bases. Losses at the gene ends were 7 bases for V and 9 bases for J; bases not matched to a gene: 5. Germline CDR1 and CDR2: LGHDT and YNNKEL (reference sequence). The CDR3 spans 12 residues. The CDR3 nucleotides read TGTGCCAGCATTGCGGGGGGCGGTGAGCAGTTCTTC. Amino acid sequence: CASIAGGGEQFF.

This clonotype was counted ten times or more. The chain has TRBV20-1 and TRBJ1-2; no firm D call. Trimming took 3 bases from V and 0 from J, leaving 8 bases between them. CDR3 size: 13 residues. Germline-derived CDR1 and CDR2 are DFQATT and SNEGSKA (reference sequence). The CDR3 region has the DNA TGCAGTGCTAGCCCCACTGCTAACTATGGCTACACCTTC. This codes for CSASPTANYGYTF.

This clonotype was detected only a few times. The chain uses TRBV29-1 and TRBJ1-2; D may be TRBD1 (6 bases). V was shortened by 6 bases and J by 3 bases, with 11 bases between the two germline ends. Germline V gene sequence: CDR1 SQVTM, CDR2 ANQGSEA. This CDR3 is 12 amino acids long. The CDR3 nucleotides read TGCAGCGTGAGGGACACTTACTATGGCTACACCTTC. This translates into CSVRDTYYGYTF.

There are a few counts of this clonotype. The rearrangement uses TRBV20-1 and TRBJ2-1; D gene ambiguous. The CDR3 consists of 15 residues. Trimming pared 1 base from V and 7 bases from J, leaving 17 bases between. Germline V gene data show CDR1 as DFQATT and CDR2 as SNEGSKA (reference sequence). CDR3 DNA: TGCAGTGCTAGAGCTTCAGGCCCCTTGGGGAATGAGCAGTTCTTC. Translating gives CSARASGPLGNEQFF.